The sequence of this T cell receptor (beta chain) was determined in a study of cytomegalovirus exposure and HLA in healthy donors. Study conclusions and caveats: Most TCR sequences proved rare, with some public TCRs found in many donors. Association of a missense DCLRE1C variant with TCR beta V- and J-gene trimming was reported in a later analysis. The authors excluded some V segments, including TRBV6-2 and TRBV6-3, as indistinguishable.

Primers included in the PCR were 60 Vbeta and 13 Jbeta primers. The table came from immunoSEQ multiplex PCR; TCRdb's copy has only in-frame clones and leaves some out. The sample gives some 160,000 clones, around 76% of which show up once; about 1.6% is in the top ten. The CDR3 sequence is 17 residues long. The V gene's germline CDR1 is SGDLS and CDR2 YYNGEE. In the case of this clone: Its specificity is unknown.

The sequencing input was PBMCs. The source is a man in his forties or fifties in good health and CMV-seronegative. The genes are TRBV9 and TRBJ2-5; tentative D call: TRBD1 (6 bases). The J call may be incorrect, as the DNA end agrees better with TRBJ2-7. The CDR3 coding sequence is TGTGCCAGCAGCGTAGGGACAGCCCCCCGGAGCTCCTACGAGCAGTACTTC. This gives the protein CASSVGTAPRSSYEQYF.